These 27 T cell receptor beta chains were all obtained from the same sample, sequenced in a study of T cell changes during pregnancy in multiple sclerosis. Measured with immunoSEQ multiplex PCR; TCRdb has only the in-frame clones, and not every one. The repertoire has roughly 100,000 clones, approximately 90% of them found once; the top ten carry around 1.5%. The source material was peripheral blood, sampled after pregnancy. The receptors were sampled from a female donor with multiple sclerosis, enrolled in a pregnancy study.

The CDR3 loop is CASSSAYEQYF. The CDR3 coding sequence is TGTGCCAGTAGTTCTGCCTACGAGCAGTACTTC. The chain couples TRBV19 to TRBJ2-7; D ambiguous. Germline CDR1 reads LNHDA; CDR2 reads SQIVND (reference sequence). The V end lost 5 bases, the J end lost 2 bases, and 4 bases lay between the germline ends. This CDR3 is 11 amino acids long.

The chain combines TRBV4-2 with TRBJ2-2; D is perhaps TRBD1 (6 bases). The germline CDR1 and CDR2 sequences are LGHNA and YNFKEQ. Trimming took 0 bases from V and 5 from J, leaving 13 bases between them. The CDR3 covers 16 residues. The CDR3 spells CASSQEGGYRTGELFF. In nucleotides, the CDR3 is TGTGCCAGCAGCCAAGAAGGGGGATACAGGACCGGGGAGCTGTTTTTT.

The rearrangement uses TRBV20-1 and TRBJ1-2; D is unclear. There are 11 residues in the CDR3. Germline CDR1 DFQATT, CDR2 SNEGSKA (reference sequence). V was pared by 1 base and J by 8 bases, with 8 bases between. CDR3 region: CSARGSPGYTF. Written as DNA, the CDR3 is TGCAGTGCTAGAGGTAGCCCCGGCTACACCTTC.

The chain couples TRBV7-6 to TRBJ2-1; 9 positions match TRBD1. In germline, CDR1 is SGHVS, CDR2 FNYEAQ. V dropped 5 bases and J dropped 8; count of bases not matched to a gene: 7. The CDR3 totals 14 residues. CDR3 DNA sequence: TGTGCCAGCAGCATTACAGGGGGCGGAGATGAGCAGTTCTTC. It specifies CASSITGGGDEQFF.

V and J are TRBV11-1 and TRBJ2-1; perhaps TRBD2 as D (6 bases). The CDR3 runs 16 residues. The ends were cut back, 3 bases at V and 5 bases at J, with 17 bases in the middle. The V gene's germline CDR1 is SGHAT and CDR2 FQDESV (reference sequence). CDR3 region: CASSFLSGGLHNEQFF. In nucleotides, the CDR3 is TGTGCCAGCAGCTTTCTTTCTGGAGGGCTCCACAATGAGCAGTTCTTC.

The chain combines TRBV28 with TRBJ2-3; 8 bases match TRBD2. J was trimmed by 8 bases and V by 3 bases; bases with no gene match: 7. Per the germline V gene, CDR1 is MDHEN and CDR2 is SYDVKM. The CDR3 totals 14 residues. The CDR3 DNA sequence: TGTGCCAGCAGTTTCCAGCGGGGGCCAGGTACGCAGTATTTT. Its protein is CASSFQRGPGTQYF.

The chain carries TRBV7-8 and TRBJ1-1; no definite D call. The V gene's germline CDR1 is SGHVS and CDR2 FQNEAQ. This CDR3 has 12 residues. Deletions cut 5 bases from V and 8 bases from J, with 12 bases between. The CDR3 DNA follows: TGTGCCAGCAGCCCCACCGGGAGAGAAGCTTTCTTT. The encoded protein is CASSPTGREAFF.

The V gene is TRBV10-3, the J gene TRBJ2-3; TRBD1 might be the D (6 bases). This CDR3 spans 15 amino acids. With 5 bases removed from V and 0 bases from J, the gap between germline ends came to 12 bases. The V gene's germline CDR1 is ENHRY and CDR2 SYGVKD. Written as DNA, the CDR3 is TGTGCCATCAGTTACTCAGGGGCTAGCACAGATACGCAGTATTTT. Amino acids: CAISYSGASTDTQYF.

The J gene is TRBJ1-2, the V gene TRBV27; TRBD1 agrees at 8 bases. From germline, CDR1 is MNHEY and CDR2 SMNVEV (reference sequence). The CDR3 is made up of 13 amino acids. Germline trimming cut 10 bases from V and 5 bases from J; bases unmatched to any gene: 9. This CDR3 reads CATPDRGGYGYTF. In DNA form, the CDR3 reads TGTGCCACCCCTGACAGGGGAGGGTATGGCTACACCTTC.

The chain joins TRBV10-3 to TRBJ2-1; the D gene is possibly TRBD2 (5 bases). The CDR3 sequence is 17 residues long. Germline V gives CDR1 ENHRY, CDR2 SYGVKD. Trimming took off 2 bases at V and 9 bases at J, with 23 bases between the two ends. CDR3 residues: CAISELGLPSGFPEQFF. The DNA of the CDR3 is TGTGCCATCAGTGAGCTCGGACTCCCAAGTGGATTCCCTGAGCAGTTCTTC.

The V and J genes are TRBV6-5 and TRBJ2-2, with D possibly matching TRBD1 (6 bases). With 5 bases removed from V and 1 base from J, the gap between germline ends came to 11 bases. Germline loops: CDR1 MNHEY, CDR2 SVGAGI. The CDR3 sequence is 15 residues long. CDR3 residues: CASSPGHLNTGELFF. DNA for the CDR3: TGTGCCAGCAGTCCGGGACACCTGAACACCGGGGAGCTGTTTTTT.

The J gene is TRBJ2-3, the V gene TRBV7-9; the match to TRBD2 covers 8 bases. This CDR3 contains 15 residues. V lost 5 bases, J lost 4 bases, and 8 bases stayed unmatched. The germline CDR1 and CDR2 sequences are SEHNR and FQNEAQ (reference sequence). CDR3 sequence: CASSPNGGGSDTQYF. DNA for the CDR3: TGTGCCAGCAGCCCTAACGGGGGGGGCTCAGATACGCAGTATTTT.

This chain uses TRBV5-4 with TRBJ1-2; TRBD1 might be the D (5 bases). Per germline, CDR1 SGHNT and CDR2 YYREEE (reference sequence). V was clipped by 0 bases and J by 6 bases, with 15 bases between them. CDR3 length equals 15 residues. CDR3 residues: CASSLDTGRWDGYTF. As DNA, the CDR3 is TGTGCCAGCAGCTTGGACACAGGAAGATGGGATGGCTACACCTTC.

V is TRBV10-3 and J is TRBJ2-2; 7 bases line up with TRBD1. The junction had 2 bases not matched to a gene; V was cut back by 4 bases and J by 6 bases. The germline V gene has CDR1 ENHRY and CDR2 SYGVKD. This CDR3 is built from 13 residues. The CDR3 nucleotides are TGTGCCATCAGTGGACAGGGTTCCGGGGAGCTGTTTTTT. Its translation is CAISGQGSGELFF.

The table lists this clone with a count of one. J is TRBJ2-4 and V is TRBV27; TRBD1 is a possible D gene (6 bases). Per germline, CDR1 MNHEY and CDR2 SMNVEV (reference sequence). Between the trimmed V and J ends, which lost 6 bases and 0 bases, there was a span of 15 bases. The CDR3 contains 16 residues. For the CDR3, the DNA is TGTGCCAGCAGAGCTGGGGGACAAGTAGCCAAAAACATTCAGTACTTC. This codes for CASRAGGQVAKNIQYF.

The chain couples TRBV25-1 to TRBJ1-2, with TRBD1 as a possible D gene (6 bases). V dropped 3 bases and J dropped 1 base, with 15 bases sitting between them. Germline CDR1 is MGHDK and CDR2 is SYGVNS. This CDR3 spans 16 amino acids. The CDR3 nucleotides read TGTGCCAGCAGTGATTCCCCCAGGGGAGATAACTATGGCTACACCTTC. This sequence encodes CASSDSPRGDNYGYTF.

This chain links TRBV28 with TRBJ1-4; no clear D gene. The V end lost 3 bases, the J end lost 8 bases, and 13 bases lay between the germline ends. The V gene's germline CDR1 is MDHEN and CDR2 SYDVKM. This CDR3 contains 14 residues. The CDR3 DNA reads TGTGCCAGCAGTTTTTCCGGGTATCAAGAAAAACTGTTTTTT. Translated, it gives CASSFSGYQEKLFF.

This chain uses TRBV4-1 with TRBJ1-1; 8 positions agree with TRBD1. CDR1 is MGHRA, CDR2 YSYEKL, per germline. The CDR3 spans 14 residues. Losses at the gene ends were 2 bases for V and 6 bases for J; bases not matched to a gene: 5. The CDR3 region is CASSQPFRGPEAFF. CDR3 coding DNA: TGCGCCAGCAGCCAACCATTCAGGGGGCCTGAAGCTTTCTTT.

V and J are TRBV7-9 and TRBJ1-4; D not resolved. The germline gives CDR1 SEHNR, CDR2 FQNEAQ (reference sequence). Trimming removed 1 base from V and 5 bases from J, with 11 bases in between. The CDR3 consists of 15 residues. CDR3 nucleotides: TGTGCCAGCAGCTTAGGGTACAGCCTGAATGAAAAACTGTTTTTT. Translated, it gives CASSLGYSLNEKLFF.

For the CDR3, the DNA is TGTGCCAGCAGCCAAGAAGGGAGAATCTTAGCGGTGGATTCACCCCTCCACTTT. Its translation is CASSQEGRILAVDSPLHF. The chain combines TRBV4-2 with TRBJ1-6; D gene uncertain. V was clipped by 0 bases and J by 8 bases, with 20 bases between them. Germline CDR1 and CDR2: LGHNA and YNFKEQ. The CDR3 has 18 amino acids.

The chain recombines TRBV2 with TRBJ2-7; 11 bases match TRBD2. The germline V gene encodes CDR1 SNHLY and CDR2 FYNNEI. The CDR3 covers 14 residues. J lost 3 bases, V lost 8 bases, and 6 bases had no gene match. Here the CDR3 reads CASGGTSGLYEQYF. Here the CDR3 DNA reads TGTGCCAGCGGGGGGACTAGCGGTCTCTACGAGCAGTACTTC.

V is TRBV9 and J is TRBJ1-5; D possibly corresponds to TRBD1 (5 bases). Per the germline V gene, CDR1 is SGDLS and CDR2 is YYNGEE. Trimming stripped 4 bases from V and 2 bases from J, with 13 bases between. The CDR3 has 15 amino acids. The CDR3 nucleotides are TGTGCCAGCAGCCCGGGGGGAGGGGGCAATCAGCCCCAGCATTTT. Its protein product is CASSPGGGGNQPQHF.

In DNA, the CDR3 is TGTGCCAGTAGTCCCCAGGGGGCGGGAATCCTCGGCTCCTACAATGAGCAGTTCTTC. It translates to CASSPQGAGILGSYNEQFF. The J gene is TRBJ2-1, the V gene TRBV19, with TRBD1 identical over 8 bases. In germline, CDR1 is LNHDA, CDR2 SQIVND (reference sequence). J lost 0 bases, V lost 5 bases, and 15 bases had no gene match. CDR3 length equals 19 residues.

This rearrangement joins TRBV5-4 to TRBJ2-7; D uncertain. CDR1 and CDR2 from the germline V gene are SGHNT and YYREEE (reference sequence). Trimming removed 0 bases from V and 2 bases from J, with 9 bases in between. CDR3 length equals 14 residues. In DNA form, the CDR3 reads TGTGCCAGCAGCTTGGACAGTGTTACCTACGAGCAGTACTTC. Amino acids: CASSLDSVTYEQYF.

This clone was picked up many times. The chain recombines TRBV2 with TRBJ1-5; 7 bases fit TRBD1. Germline CDR1 reads SNHLY; CDR2 reads FYNNEI. The CDR3 is 16 amino acids. The V and J ends lost 1 base and 2 bases, in that order; junction bases with no gene match: 5. The CDR3 sequence: CASSEEITGGNQPQHF. The CDR3 nucleotides are TGTGCCAGCAGTGAAGAAATAACAGGGGGCAATCAGCCCCAGCATTTT.

This clone was counted a few times. The chain is built from TRBV19 and TRBJ1-5; unclear D gene. Deletions cut 2 bases from V and 0 bases from J, with 8 bases between. The CDR3 has 15 residues. Germline-derived CDR1 and CDR2 are LNHDA and SQIVND (reference sequence). CDR3 protein: CASSIWRNSNQPQHF. The CDR3 nucleotides are TGTGCCAGTAGTATATGGAGAAATAGCAATCAGCCCCAGCATTTT.

This chain joins TRBV28 and TRBJ2-1; 10 positions match TRBD1. The J segment lost 5 bases and the V segment lost 5 bases, leaving 6 bases of the junction unmatched. The CDR3 length is 15 residues. Germline values: CDR1 MDHEN, CDR2 SYDVKM. DNA for the CDR3: TGTGCCAGCAGTCCGCAGGGACAGGGGAACAATGAGCAGTTCTTC. It encodes CASSPQGQGNNEQFF.